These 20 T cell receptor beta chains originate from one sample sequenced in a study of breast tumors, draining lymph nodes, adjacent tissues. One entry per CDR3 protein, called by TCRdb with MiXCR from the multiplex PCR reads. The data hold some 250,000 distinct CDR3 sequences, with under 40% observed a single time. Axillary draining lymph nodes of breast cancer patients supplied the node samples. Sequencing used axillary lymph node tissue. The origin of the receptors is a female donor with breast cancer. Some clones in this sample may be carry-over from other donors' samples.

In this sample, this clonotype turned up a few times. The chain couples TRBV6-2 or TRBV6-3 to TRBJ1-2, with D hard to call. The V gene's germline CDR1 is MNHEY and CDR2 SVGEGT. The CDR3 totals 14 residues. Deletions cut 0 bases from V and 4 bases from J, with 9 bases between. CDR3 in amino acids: CASSYSRSSYGYTF. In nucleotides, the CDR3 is TGTGCCAGCAGTTACTCGCGTAGCTCCTATGGCTACACCTTC.

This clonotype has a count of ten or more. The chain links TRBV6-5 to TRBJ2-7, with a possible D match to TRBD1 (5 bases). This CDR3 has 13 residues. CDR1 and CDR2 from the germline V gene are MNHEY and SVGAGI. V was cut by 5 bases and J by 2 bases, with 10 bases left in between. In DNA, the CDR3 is TGTGCCAGCAGTCCCGGACATACCTACGAGCAGTACTTC. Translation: CASSPGHTYEQYF.

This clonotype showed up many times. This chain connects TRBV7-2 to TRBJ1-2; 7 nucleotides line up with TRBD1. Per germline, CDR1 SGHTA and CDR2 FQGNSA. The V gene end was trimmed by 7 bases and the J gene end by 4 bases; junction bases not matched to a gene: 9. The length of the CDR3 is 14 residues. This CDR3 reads CASTPTRGVYGYTF. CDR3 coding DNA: TGTGCCAGCACCCCTACCAGGGGGGTCTATGGCTACACCTTC. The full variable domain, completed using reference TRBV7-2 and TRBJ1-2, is GAGVSQSPSNKVTEKGKDVELRCDPISGHTALYWYRQSLGQGLEFLIYFQGNSAPDKSGLPSDRFSAERTGGSVSTLTIQRTQQEDSAVYLCASTPTRGVYGYTFGSGTRLTVV.

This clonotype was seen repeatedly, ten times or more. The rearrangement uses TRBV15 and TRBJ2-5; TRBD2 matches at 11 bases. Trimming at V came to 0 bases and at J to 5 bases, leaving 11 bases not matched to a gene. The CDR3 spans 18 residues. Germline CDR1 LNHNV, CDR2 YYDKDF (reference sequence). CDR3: CATSRDRVAGGYGETQYF. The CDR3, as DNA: TGTGCCACCAGCAGAGATCGAGTAGCGGGGGGGTATGGGGAGACCCAGTACTTC.

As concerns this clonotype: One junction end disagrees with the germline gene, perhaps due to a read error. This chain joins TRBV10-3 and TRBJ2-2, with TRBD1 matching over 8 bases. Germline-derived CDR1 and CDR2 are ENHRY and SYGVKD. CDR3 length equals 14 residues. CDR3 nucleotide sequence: TGTGCCAGCAGTCGGGACAGGTCTTCCCGGGAGCTGTTTTTT. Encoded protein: CASSRDRSSRELFF.

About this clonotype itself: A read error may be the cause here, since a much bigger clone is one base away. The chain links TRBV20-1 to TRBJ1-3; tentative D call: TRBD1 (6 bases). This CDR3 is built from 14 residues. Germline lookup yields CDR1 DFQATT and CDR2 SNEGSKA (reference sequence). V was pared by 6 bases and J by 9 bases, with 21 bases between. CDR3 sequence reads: CSASDSGRRTTIYF. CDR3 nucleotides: TGCAGTGCCTCGGACAGCGGCCGGAGGACCACCATATATTTT.

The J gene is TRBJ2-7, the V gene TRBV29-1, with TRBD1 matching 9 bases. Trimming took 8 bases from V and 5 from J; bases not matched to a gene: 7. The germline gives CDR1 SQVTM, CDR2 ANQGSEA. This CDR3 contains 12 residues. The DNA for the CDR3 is TGCAGCCAAACTACAGGGGGCCACGAGCAGTACTTC. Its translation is CSQTTGGHEQYF.

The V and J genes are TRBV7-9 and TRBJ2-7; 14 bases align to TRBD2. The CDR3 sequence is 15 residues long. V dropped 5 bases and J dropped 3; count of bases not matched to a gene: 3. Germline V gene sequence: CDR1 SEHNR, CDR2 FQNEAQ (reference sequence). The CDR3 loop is CASSHGTSGGYEQYF. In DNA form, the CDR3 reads TGTGCCAGCAGCCATGGGACTAGCGGGGGCTACGAGCAGTACTTC.

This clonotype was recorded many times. The CDR3 nucleotides read TGTGCCAGCAGTTCCCAGGCGGGGGGCCAAGAGACCCAGTACTTC. This translates into CASSSQAGGQETQYF. J is TRBJ2-5 and V is TRBV12-3 or TRBV12-4, with 8 bases matching TRBD2. The CDR3 sequence is 15 residues long. V dropped 4 bases and J dropped 1; count of bases not matched to a gene: 5.

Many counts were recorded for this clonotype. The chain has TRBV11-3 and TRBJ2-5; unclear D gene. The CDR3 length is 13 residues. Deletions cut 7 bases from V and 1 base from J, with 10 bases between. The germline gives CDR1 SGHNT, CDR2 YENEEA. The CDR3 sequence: CASTAGPQETQYF. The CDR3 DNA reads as TGTGCCAGCACGGCAGGACCCCAAGAGACCCAGTACTTC.

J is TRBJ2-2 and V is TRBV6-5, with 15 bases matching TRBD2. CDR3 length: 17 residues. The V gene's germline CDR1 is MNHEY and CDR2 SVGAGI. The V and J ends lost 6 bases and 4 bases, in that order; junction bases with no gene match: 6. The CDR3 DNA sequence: TGTGCCAGCAGGCGGACTAGCGGGAGGGCCAGCACCGGGGAGCTGTTTTTT. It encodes CASRRTSGRASTGELFF.

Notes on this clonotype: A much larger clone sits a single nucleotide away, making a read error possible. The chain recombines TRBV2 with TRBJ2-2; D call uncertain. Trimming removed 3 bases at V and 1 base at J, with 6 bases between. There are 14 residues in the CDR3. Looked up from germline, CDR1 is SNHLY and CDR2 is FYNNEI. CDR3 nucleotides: TGTGCCAGCAGTGAGGTACTGAACACCGGGGAGCTGTTTTTT. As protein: CASSEVLNTGELFF.

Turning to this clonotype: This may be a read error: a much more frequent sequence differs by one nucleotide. The DNA of the CDR3 is TGTGCCGGCAGGTTATATGTAGCCCACAATGAGCAGTTCTTC. Its protein product is CAGRLYVAHNEQFF. The gene calls are TRBV11-2 and TRBJ2-1; D remains unclear. The germline CDR1 and CDR2 sequences are SGHAT and FQNNGV. The CDR3 is 14 amino acids.

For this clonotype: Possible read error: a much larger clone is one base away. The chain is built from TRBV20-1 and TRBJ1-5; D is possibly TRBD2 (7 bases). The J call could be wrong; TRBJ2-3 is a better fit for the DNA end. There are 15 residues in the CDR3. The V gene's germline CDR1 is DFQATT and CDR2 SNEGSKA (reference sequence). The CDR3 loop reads CSAERVGGGTDMQYF. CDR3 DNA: TGCAGTGCTGAACGAGTGGGGGGGGGCACAGATATGCAGTATTTT.

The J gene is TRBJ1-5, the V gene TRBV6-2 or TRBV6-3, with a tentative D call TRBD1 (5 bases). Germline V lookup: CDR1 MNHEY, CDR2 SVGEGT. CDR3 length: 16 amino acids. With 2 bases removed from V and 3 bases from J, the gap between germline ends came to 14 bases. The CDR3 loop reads CASSYGGDGFNQPQHF. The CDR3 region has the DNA TGTGCCAGCAGTTACGGCGGGGACGGCTTCAATCAGCCCCAGCATTTT.

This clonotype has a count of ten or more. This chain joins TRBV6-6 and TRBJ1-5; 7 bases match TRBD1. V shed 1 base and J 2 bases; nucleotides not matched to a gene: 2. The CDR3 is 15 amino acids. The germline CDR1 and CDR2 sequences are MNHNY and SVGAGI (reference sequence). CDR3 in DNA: TGTGCCAGCAGTTACTTGGGACAGCGCAATCAGCCCCAGCATTTT. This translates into CASSYLGQRNQPQHF.

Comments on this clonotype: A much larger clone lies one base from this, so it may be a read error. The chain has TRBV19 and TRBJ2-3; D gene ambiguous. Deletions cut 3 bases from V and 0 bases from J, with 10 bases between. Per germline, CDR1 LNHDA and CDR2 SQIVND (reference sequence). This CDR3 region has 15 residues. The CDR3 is CASSMVASSTDTQYF. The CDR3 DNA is TGTGCCAGTAGTATGGTGGCGTCTAGCACAGATACGCAGTATTTT.

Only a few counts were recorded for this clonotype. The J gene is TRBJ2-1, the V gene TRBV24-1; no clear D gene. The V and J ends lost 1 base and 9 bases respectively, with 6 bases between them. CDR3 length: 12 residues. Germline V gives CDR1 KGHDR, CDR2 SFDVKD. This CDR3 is CATSDFTLEQFF. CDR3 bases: TGTGCCACCAGTGATTTTACCCTTGAGCAGTTCTTC.

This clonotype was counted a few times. Written as DNA, the CDR3 is TGTGCCAGCTCACCACAGAGCGGGAGGGTCTCCTACGAGCAGTACTTC. It translates to CASSPQSGRVSYEQYF. The J gene is TRBJ2-7, the V gene TRBV18, with 10 bases fitting TRBD2. V trimming: 1 base; J trimming: 0 bases; junction bases outside the gene matches: 3. The CDR3 has 16 amino acids. Germline CDR1 KGHSH, CDR2 LQKENI.

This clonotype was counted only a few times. The chain's CDR3 is CASSLGLVYNEQFF. The DNA of the CDR3 is TGTGCCAGCAGTCTGGGACTTGTTTACAATGAGCAGTTCTTC. The chain has TRBV6-6 and TRBJ2-1; D perhaps matches TRBD2 (6 bases). V lost 5 bases and J 4 bases, leaving 12 bases between the germline ends. CDR3 length: 14 amino acids. Per germline, CDR1 MNHNY and CDR2 SVGAGI (reference sequence).